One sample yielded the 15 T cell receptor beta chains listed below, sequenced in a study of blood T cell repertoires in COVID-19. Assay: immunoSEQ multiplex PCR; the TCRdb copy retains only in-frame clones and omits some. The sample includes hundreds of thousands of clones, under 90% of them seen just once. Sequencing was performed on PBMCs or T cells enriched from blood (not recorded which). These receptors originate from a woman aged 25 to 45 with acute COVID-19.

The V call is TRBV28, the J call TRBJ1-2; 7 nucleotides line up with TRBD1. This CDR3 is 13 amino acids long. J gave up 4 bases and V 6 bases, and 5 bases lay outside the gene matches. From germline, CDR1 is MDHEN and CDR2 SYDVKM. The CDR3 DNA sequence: TGTGCCAGCAGCCCTGACAGGGTCTATGGCTACACCTTC. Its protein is CASSPDRVYGYTF.

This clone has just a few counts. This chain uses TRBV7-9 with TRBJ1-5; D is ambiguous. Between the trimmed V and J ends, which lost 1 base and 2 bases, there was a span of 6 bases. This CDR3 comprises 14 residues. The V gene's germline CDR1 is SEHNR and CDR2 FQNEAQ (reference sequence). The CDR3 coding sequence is TGTGCCAGCAGCTTAGGGCCAGGCAATCAGCCCCAGCATTTT. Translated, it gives CASSLGPGNQPQHF. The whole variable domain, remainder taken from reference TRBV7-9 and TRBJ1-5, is DTGVSQNPRHKITKRGQNVTFRCDPISEHNRLYWYRQTLGQGPEFLTYFQNEAQLEKSRLLSDRFSAERPKGSFSTLEIQRTEQGDSAMYLCASSLGPGNQPQHFGDGTRLSIL.

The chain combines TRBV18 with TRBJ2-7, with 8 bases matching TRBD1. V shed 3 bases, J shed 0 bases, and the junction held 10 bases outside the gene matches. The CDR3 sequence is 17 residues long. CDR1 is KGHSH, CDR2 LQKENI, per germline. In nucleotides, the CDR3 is TGTGCCAGCTCACCCGGACAGGGCACTTTGAGCTCCTACGAGCAGTACTTC. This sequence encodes CASSPGQGTLSSYEQYF.

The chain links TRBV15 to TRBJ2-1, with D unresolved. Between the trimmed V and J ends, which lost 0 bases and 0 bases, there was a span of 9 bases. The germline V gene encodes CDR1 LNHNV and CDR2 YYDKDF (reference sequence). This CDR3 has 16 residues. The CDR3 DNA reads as TGTGCCACCAGCAGAGATCTAGGCGTCTCCTACAATGAGCAGTTCTTC. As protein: CATSRDLGVSYNEQFF.

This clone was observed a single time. CDR3 sequence reads: CASSAPGQIYEQYF. DNA for the CDR3: TGTGCCAGCAGTGCCCCGGGACAGATCTACGAGCAGTACTTC. The chain links TRBV28 to TRBJ2-7, with 7 bases fitting TRBD1. Per the germline V gene, CDR1 is MDHEN and CDR2 is SYDVKM. The CDR3 is made up of 14 amino acids. Trimming at V came to 5 bases and at J to 3 bases, leaving 7 bases not matched to a gene.

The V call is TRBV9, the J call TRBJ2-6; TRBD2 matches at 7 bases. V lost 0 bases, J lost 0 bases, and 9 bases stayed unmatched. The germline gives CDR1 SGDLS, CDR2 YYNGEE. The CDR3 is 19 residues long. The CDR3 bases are TGTGCCAGCAGCGTAGGTCCGAAGCGGGGATACTCTGGGGCCAACGTCCTGACTTTC. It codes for CASSVGPKRGYSGANVLTF.

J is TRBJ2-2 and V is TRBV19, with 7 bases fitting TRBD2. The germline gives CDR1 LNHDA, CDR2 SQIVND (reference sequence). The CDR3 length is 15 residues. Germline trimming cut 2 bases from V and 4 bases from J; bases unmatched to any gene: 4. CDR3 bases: TGTGCCAGTAGTATATCGGGAGGAAGCACCGGGGAGCTGTTTTTT. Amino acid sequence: CASSISGGSTGELFF.

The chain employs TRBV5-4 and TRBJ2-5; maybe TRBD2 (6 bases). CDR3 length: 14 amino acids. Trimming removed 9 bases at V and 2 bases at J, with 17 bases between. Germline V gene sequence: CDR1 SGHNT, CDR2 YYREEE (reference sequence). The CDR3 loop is CATSPMGGQETQYF. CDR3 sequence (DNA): TGTGCCACCTCCCCAATGGGGGGTCAAGAGACCCAGTACTTC.

The CDR3: CAWSVSGGPYEQYF. The CDR3 nucleotides read TGTGCCTGGAGTGTATCGGGGGGGCCCTACGAGCAGTACTTC. This chain uses TRBV30 with TRBJ2-7, with 8 bases aligning to TRBD2. The germline V gene encodes CDR1 GTSNPN and CDR2 SVGIG (reference sequence). With V trimmed by 0 bases and J by 2 bases, 3 bases remained unmatched. This CDR3 region has 14 residues.

The CDR3 here is CASSEGGSAEAFF. The CDR3, as DNA: TGCGCCAGCAGTGAAGGGGGCTCGGCTGAAGCTTTCTTT. The chain couples TRBV10-1 to TRBJ1-1; 7 bases fit TRBD1. The CDR3 consists of 13 residues. Germline CDR1 reads WNHNN; CDR2 reads SYGVQD (reference sequence). The V and J ends lost 3 bases and 6 bases, in that order; junction bases with no gene match: 4.

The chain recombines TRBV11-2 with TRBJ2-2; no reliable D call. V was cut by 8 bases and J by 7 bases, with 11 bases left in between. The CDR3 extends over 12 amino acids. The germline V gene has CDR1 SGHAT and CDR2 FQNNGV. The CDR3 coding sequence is TGTGCCAGCGGTCCAATCGGCGGGGAGCTGTTTTTT. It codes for CASGPIGGELFF. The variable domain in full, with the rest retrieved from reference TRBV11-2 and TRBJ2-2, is EAGVAQSPRYKIIEKRQSVAFWCNPISGHATLYWYQQILGQGPKLLIQFQNNGVVDDSQLPKDRFSAERLKGVDSTLKIQPAKLEDSAVYLCASGPIGGELFFGEGSRLTVL.

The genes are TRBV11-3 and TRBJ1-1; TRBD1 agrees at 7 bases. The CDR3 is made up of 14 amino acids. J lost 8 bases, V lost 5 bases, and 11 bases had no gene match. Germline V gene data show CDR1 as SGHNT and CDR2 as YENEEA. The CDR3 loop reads CASSIGGSEKEAFF. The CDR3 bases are TGTGCCAGCAGCATAGGGGGCTCCGAGAAGGAAGCTTTCTTT.

Written as DNA, the CDR3 is TGTGCCAGCAGCACCACAGGGGGCTGGGAGACCCAGTACTTC. Residues: CASSTTGGWETQYF. The chain combines TRBV3-1 (or the pseudogene TRBV3-2) with TRBJ2-5; 9 bases line up with TRBD1. The germline gives CDR1 LGHDT, CDR2 YNNKEL (reference sequence). This CDR3 comprises 14 residues. V lost 5 bases, J lost 5 bases, and 6 bases stayed unmatched.

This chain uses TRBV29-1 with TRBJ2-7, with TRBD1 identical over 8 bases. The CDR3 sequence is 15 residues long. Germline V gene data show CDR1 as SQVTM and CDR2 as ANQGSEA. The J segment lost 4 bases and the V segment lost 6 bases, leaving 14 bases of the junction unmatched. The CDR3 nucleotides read TGCAGCGTCGCTTTAAGGGACAGGCCCAATTACGAGCAGTACTTC. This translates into CSVALRDRPNYEQYF.

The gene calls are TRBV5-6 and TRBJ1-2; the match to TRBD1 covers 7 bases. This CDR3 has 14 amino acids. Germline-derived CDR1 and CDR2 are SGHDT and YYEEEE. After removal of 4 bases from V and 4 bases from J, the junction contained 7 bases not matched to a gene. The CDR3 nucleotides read TGTGCCAGCAGCCAACAGGGACAGTCCTATGGCTACACCTTC. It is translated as CASSQQGQSYGYTF.